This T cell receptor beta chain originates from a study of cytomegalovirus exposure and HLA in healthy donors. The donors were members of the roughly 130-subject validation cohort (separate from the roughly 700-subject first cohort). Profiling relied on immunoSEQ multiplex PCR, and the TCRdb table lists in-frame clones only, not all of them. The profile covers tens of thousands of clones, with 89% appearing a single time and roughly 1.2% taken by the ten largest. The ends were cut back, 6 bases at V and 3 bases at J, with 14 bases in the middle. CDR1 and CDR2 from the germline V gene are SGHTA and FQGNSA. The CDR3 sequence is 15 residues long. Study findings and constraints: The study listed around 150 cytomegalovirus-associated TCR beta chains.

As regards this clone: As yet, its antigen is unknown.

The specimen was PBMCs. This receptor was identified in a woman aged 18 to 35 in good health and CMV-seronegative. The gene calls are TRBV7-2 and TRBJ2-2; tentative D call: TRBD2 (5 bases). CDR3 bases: TGTGCCAGCAGTCTCAGGACTTATGACACCGGGGAGCTGTTTTTT. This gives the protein CASSLRTYDTGELFF.